This passage covers 2 T cell receptor beta chains from one sample sequenced in a study of identical twins (TCRdb year 2016). Libraries were prepared through 5' RACE. Sequencing relied on an Illumina HiSeq 2000. TCRdb handled the public reads itself, with Q25 trimming in fastp and clone calling in MiXCR, and kept productive beta chains. When rows share a CDR3 protein, they turn into one entry using the most common DNA and genes. A total of under 900,000 distinct CDR3 sequences appear in this sample, 10% to 15% of them only once. The ten largest clones represent about 1.6% of the sample. This sample was also put to use in a study of yellow fever vaccine responses in identical twins.

Source material: PBMCs. These receptors all come from a woman between 18 and 30 years old in good health.

The chain combines TRBV10-3 with TRBJ2-1, with D possibly being TRBD2 (5 bases). Between the trimmed V and J ends, which lost 2 bases and 8 bases, there was a span of 10 bases. There are 13 residues in the CDR3. Germline CDR1 and CDR2: ENHRY and SYGVKD. For the CDR3, the DNA is TGTGCCATCAGTGAGCAAACAGCGGATGAGCAGTTCTTC. Its translation is CAISEQTADEQFF.

This clonotype was observed a few times. V is TRBV6-9 and J is TRBJ2-3, with 10 nucleotides matching TRBD2. The CDR3 extends over 18 amino acids. The V gene end was trimmed by 3 bases and the J gene end by 6 bases; junction bases not matched to a gene: 15. Germline CDR1 MNHGY, CDR2 SVAAGI. In nucleotides, the CDR3 is TGTGCCAGCAGTTACCACCGTGCATCTAGCGGGGGAAGGGATACGCAGTATTTT. Translating it yields CASSYHRASSGGRDTQYF.